The 27 T cell receptor beta chains listed next were all sequenced from one sample in a study of beta chain features in type 1 diabetes. The entirety of the isolated RNA underwent reverse transcription, so expressed TCRB transcripts were sequenced. TCRdb's copy holds only in-frame clones and misses some; the assay was immunoSEQ multiplex PCR. The sample has 900,000 or so clones, roughly a sixth seen once. Specimen: naive CD4+ T cells from blood. Every receptor here comes from a young woman in good health.

This clone was detected only a few times. V usage is TRBV29-1 and J usage is TRBJ2-1; 10 nucleotides align to TRBD2. With V trimmed by 4 bases and J by 8 bases, 17 bases remained unmatched. Germline CDR1 and CDR2: SQVTM and ANQGSEA. The CDR3 is 17 amino acids. The CDR3 DNA reads as TGCAGCGTTGTAGTGAACTGGCTAGCGGGAGCTGGCGATGAGCAGTTCTTC. This codes for CSVVVNWLAGAGDEQFF.

This clone was counted only a few times. This sequence joins TRBV28 and TRBJ2-1; D perhaps matches TRBD2 (6 bases). The germline CDR1 and CDR2 sequences are MDHEN and SYDVKM. The CDR3 runs to 16 residues. Trimming took off 6 bases at V and 8 bases at J, with 23 bases between the two ends. The CDR3 region has the DNA TGTGCCAGCAGCCCCGGGGGACTCCTTACCTTCGATGAGCAGTTCTTC. This encodes CASSPGGLLTFDEQFF. Combining the CDR3 with reference TRBV28 and TRBJ2-1 gives the whole variable domain DVKVTQSSRYLVKRTGEKVFLECVQDMDHENMFWYRQDPGLGLRLIYFSYDVKMKEKGDIPEGYSVSREKKERFSLILESASTNQTSMYLCASSPGGLLTFDEQFFGPGTRLTVL.

There are a few counts of this clone. The CDR3 loop reads CASSPGQSLTEAFF. The CDR3 DNA reads as TGTGCCAGCAGCCCGGGACAGTCACTCACTGAAGCTTTCTTT. The chain employs TRBV5-4 and TRBJ1-1; 7 bases agree with TRBD1. The trim removed 4 bases at V and 4 bases at J, leaving 7 bases unmatched. Germline V lookup: CDR1 SGHNT, CDR2 YYREEE (reference sequence). CDR3 length: 14 amino acids.

This clone occurred a few times. The rearrangement links TRBV5-1 to TRBJ2-7; 7 nucleotides line up with TRBD2. This CDR3 spans 11 amino acids. V shed 2 bases, J shed 8 bases, and the junction held 1 base outside the gene matches. CDR1 and CDR2 (germline): SGHRS, YFSETQ. Here the CDR3 reads CASSFGTKQYF. The CDR3 DNA reads as TGCGCCAGCAGCTTTGGGACTAAGCAGTACTTC.

This clone showed up just a few times. The chain employs TRBV29-1 and TRBJ2-5; D may match TRBD1 or TRBD2 (5 bases each). This CDR3 contains 12 residues. V lost 4 bases and J lost 4, with 10 bases in between. The V gene's germline CDR1 is SQVTM and CDR2 ANQGSEA. CDR3 amino acids: CSVAGTTETQYF. The CDR3 nucleotides read TGCAGCGTTGCCGGGACGACAGAGACCCAGTACTTC.

This clone was seen only a few times. The gene calls are TRBV9 and TRBJ2-5; weak D call: TRBD2 (6 bases). CDR3 size: 14 residues. Germline CDR1 reads SGDLS; CDR2 reads YYNGEE. Between the trimmed V and J ends, which lost 4 bases and 1 base, there was a span of 11 bases. The CDR3 is CASSRRGLQETQYF. The CDR3 coding sequence is TGTGCCAGCAGCCGGAGGGGACTCCAAGAGACCCAGTACTTC.

With regard to this clone: The junction departs from germline at one end; a sequencing error may be responsible. The rearrangement uses TRBV18 and TRBJ2-1, with D unclear. Germline lookup yields CDR1 KGHSH and CDR2 LQKENI. This CDR3 spans 14 amino acids. The CDR3 sequence: CASSPRASNNEQFF. CDR3 DNA: TGTGCCAGCTCCCCACGGGCCTCCAACAATGAGCAGTTCTTC.

The chain combines TRBV6-6 with TRBJ1-2, with 7 nucleotides matching TRBD1. CDR3 length: 13 residues. V shed 5 bases, J shed 10 bases, and the junction held 10 bases outside the gene matches. CDR1 is MNHNY and CDR2 is SVGAGI in the germline V gene (reference sequence). The CDR3 region is CASSVRPGQSYTF. The CDR3 DNA follows: TGTGCCAGCAGTGTTCGCCCGGGACAGTCCTACACCTTC.

V usage is TRBV5-4 and J usage is TRBJ2-2; 11 positions agree with TRBD2. Germline CDR1 is SGHNT and CDR2 is YYREEE (reference sequence). The V segment lost 0 bases and the J segment 4 bases; nucleotides outside the gene matches: 8. CDR3 length equals 18 residues. This CDR3 is CASSLGGSGRALTGELFF. For the CDR3, the DNA is TGTGCCAGCAGCTTGGGGGGTAGCGGGAGGGCCCTCACCGGGGAGCTGTTTTTT.

This chain connects TRBV11-2 to TRBJ1-2; 8 nucleotides match TRBD1. Germline V lookup: CDR1 SGHAT, CDR2 FQNNGV. Unmatched junction bases numbered 3, after V lost 5 bases and J lost 7 bases. The CDR3 has 12 residues. CDR3 sequence reads: CASSKDRAGYTF. CDR3 in DNA: TGTGCCAGCAGCAAGGACAGGGCTGGCTACACCTTC.

The chain combines TRBV18 with TRBJ2-3; the D is unclear. The CDR3 is made up of 14 amino acids. V dropped 2 bases and J dropped 2 bases, with 8 bases sitting between them. The germline CDR1 and CDR2 sequences are KGHSH and LQKENI. This CDR3 is CASSPGPTTDTQYF. CDR3 nucleotides: TGTGCCAGCTCACCAGGACCAACCACAGATACGCAGTATTTT.

For this clone: This specimen includes other DNA sequences encoding the same CDR3. This rearrangement joins TRBV28 to TRBJ2-6; 7 bases are shared with TRBD1. Germline values: CDR1 MDHEN, CDR2 SYDVKM. Unmatched junction bases numbered 2, after V lost 4 bases and J lost 2 bases. This CDR3 comprises 15 residues. The CDR3 reads CASSSQGAGANVLTF. CDR3 in DNA: TGTGCCAGCAGTTCCCAGGGGGCTGGGGCCAACGTCCTGACTTTC. The full variable domain, its missing parts supplied by reference TRBV28 and TRBJ2-6, is DVKVTQSSRYLVKRTGEKVFLECVQDMDHENMFWYRQDPGLGLRLIYFSYDVKMKEKGDIPEGYSVSREKKERFSLILESASTNQTSMYLCASSSQGAGANVLTFGAGSRLTVL.

This clone was detected only a few times. V gene TRBV7-3 combines with J gene TRBJ2-5; TRBD1 or TRBD2 may be the D gene (5 bases each). CDR3 length: 13 residues. Trimming took 1 base from V and 5 from J, leaving 8 bases between them. Germline assignment: CDR1 SGHTA and CDR2 FQGTGA. This chain's CDR3 is CASSLIWGETQYF. DNA for the CDR3: TGTGCCAGCAGCTTAATCTGGGGGGAGACCCAGTACTTC.

This clone was detected only a few times. The CDR3, as DNA: TGTGCCAGTACCCCGACAGGGCGTGCAGATACGCAGTATTTT. Translation gives CASTPTGRADTQYF. The chain has TRBV19 and TRBJ2-3, with TRBD1 identical over 7 bases. This CDR3 has 14 amino acids. The germline V gene encodes CDR1 LNHDA and CDR2 SQIVND (reference sequence). V gave up 7 bases and J gave up 4 bases; unmatched junction bases: 8.

This rearrangement joins TRBV23-1 to TRBJ1-3; a possible D gene is TRBD1 (5 bases). TRBV23-1 is identified as an open reading frame with a role that is uncertain. Trimming took off 8 bases at V and 4 bases at J, with 12 bases between the two ends. The length of the CDR3 is 13 residues. The CDR3 coding sequence is TGCGCCAGCCCCCGGGACCGAGGAAACACCATATATTTT. Protein sequence: CASPRDRGNTIYF.

This chain uses TRBV5-1 with TRBJ1-1; D not certain. Deletions cut 3 bases from V and 3 bases from J, with 9 bases between. The germline gives CDR1 SGHRS, CDR2 YFSETQ. The CDR3 runs 13 residues. The CDR3 loop is CASSSGVYTEAFF. The CDR3 nucleotides read TGCGCCAGCAGCTCCGGTGTCTACACTGAAGCTTTCTTT.

Points on this clone: The same CDR3 arises from other DNA sequences in this sample as well. The rearrangement links TRBV28 to TRBJ2-7; D is uncertain. The CDR3 runs to 12 residues. Trimming removed 2 bases at V and 2 bases at J, with 4 bases between. Looked up from germline, CDR1 is MDHEN and CDR2 is SYDVKM. In nucleotides, the CDR3 is TGTGCCAGCAGTTTAAATCCCTACGAGCAGTACTTC. Amino acids: CASSLNPYEQYF.

This clone was found a few times. The rearrangement links TRBV9 to TRBJ2-7; the D gene is possibly TRBD1 (6 bases). V lost 4 bases and J lost 0, with 11 bases in between. Germline CDR1 SGDLS, CDR2 YYNGEE. This CDR3 is built from 14 residues. The CDR3: CASSRTGSSYEQYF. CDR3 nucleotides: TGTGCCAGCAGCCGTACAGGGAGCTCCTACGAGCAGTACTTC.

This chain connects TRBV4-2 to TRBJ1-1; D remains ambiguous. The CDR3 is made up of 18 amino acids. Trimming pared 0 bases from V and 1 base from J, leaving 18 bases between. Per germline, CDR1 LGHNA and CDR2 YNFKEQ. CDR3 residues: CASSQELRAGPWNTEAFF. The CDR3 DNA follows: TGTGCCAGCAGCCAAGAGTTGAGGGCAGGACCTTGGAACACTGAAGCTTTCTTT.

This clone was seen a handful of times. The chain links TRBV19 to TRBJ1-1, with D possibly matching TRBD1 (6 bases). The CDR3 extends over 14 amino acids. Germline CDR1 and CDR2: LNHDA and SQIVND (reference sequence). V lost 5 bases and J 9 bases, leaving 19 bases between the germline ends. Written as DNA, the CDR3 is TGTGCCAGTAGTGCTACGGCGACAGGTGGTAAAGCTTTCTTT. Translation: CASSATATGGKAFF. The whole variable domain, filled in from reference TRBV19 and TRBJ1-1, reads DGGITQSPKYLFRKEGQNVTLSCEQNLNHDAMYWYRQDPGQGLRLIYYSQIVNDFQKGDIAEGYSVSREKKESFPLTVTSAQKNPTAFYLCASSATATGGKAFFGQGTRLTVV.

As to this clone: One junction end does not reproduce the germline sequence, and a read error may be involved. The rearrangement uses TRBV7-7 and TRBJ2-5; maybe TRBD1 (5 bases). Germline assignment: CDR1 SSHAT and CDR2 FNYEAQ (reference sequence). CDR3 length equals 13 residues. The CDR3 protein is CASRVAVRETQYF. The CDR3 DNA reads as TGTGCTAGCAGGGTAGCAGTTCGGGAGACCCAGTACTTC. Using reference TRBV7-7 and TRBJ2-5 for the parts outside the CDR3, the full variable domain is GAGVSQSPRYKVTKRGQDVTLRCDPISSHATLYWYQQALGQGPEFLTYFNYEAQPDKSGLPSDRFSAERPEGSISTLTIQRTEQRDSAMYRCASRVAVRETQYFGPGTRLLVL.

The chain has TRBV7-2 and TRBJ2-2; D unclear. There are 15 residues in the CDR3. The germline gives CDR1 SGHTA, CDR2 FQGNSA. Trimming cost V 2 bases and J 5 bases, with 12 bases left between them. This CDR3 reads CASSLQGSMTGELFF. The CDR3 DNA reads TGTGCCAGCAGCTTACAAGGATCTATGACCGGGGAGCTGTTTTTT.

This clone was picked up a small number of times. The chain is built from TRBV7-9 and TRBJ2-2, with D maybe TRBD2 (6 bases). In germline, CDR1 is SEHNR, CDR2 FQNEAQ (reference sequence). The CDR3 contains 15 residues. The V and J ends lost 4 bases and 1 base respectively, with 10 bases between them. The CDR3 DNA sequence: TGTGCCAGCAGCTCTCGGGACTTGAACACCGGGGAGCTGTTTTTT. Amino acids: CASSSRDLNTGELFF.

This clone was counted between two and nine times. The chain carries TRBV5-4 and TRBJ2-2; D uncertain. The CDR3 sequence is 13 residues long. CDR1 and CDR2 from the germline V gene are SGHNT and YYREEE (reference sequence). With 1 base removed from V and 4 bases from J, the gap between germline ends came to 5 bases. The CDR3 region has the DNA TGTGCCAGCAGCTTGCGGTCCACCGGGGAGCTGTTTTTT. Translation: CASSLRSTGELFF.

V and J are TRBV2 and TRBJ2-3; 7 bases line up with TRBD2. The J segment lost 2 bases and the V segment lost 10 bases, leaving 6 bases of the junction unmatched. Germline values: CDR1 SNHLY, CDR2 FYNNEI. The CDR3 is 13 amino acids. The CDR3 DNA reads TGTGCCACTGCGGGAGCGCTCACAGATACGCAGTATTTT. It translates to CATAGALTDTQYF.

This clone appeared a few times. The chain links TRBV28 to TRBJ2-1; D gene uncertain. CDR1 MDHEN and CDR2 SYDVKM come from the germline V gene. This CDR3 has 11 amino acids. The V gene lost 1 base and the J gene lost 10 bases, with 5 bases spanning the gap. As DNA, the CDR3 is TGTGCCAGCAGTTTATTTCTGGAGCAGTTCTTC. It codes for CASSLFLEQFF.

This clone was seen a few times. The chain recombines TRBV10-3 with TRBJ2-6, with no clear D. The CDR3 loop spans 15 amino acids. Germline CDR1 reads ENHRY; CDR2 reads SYGVKD. Trimming removed 7 bases at V and 0 bases at J, with 10 bases between. The CDR3 coding sequence is TGTGCCATCATGGCTCCCGGCTCTGGGGCCAACGTCCTGACTTTC. Residues: CAIMAPGSGANVLTF.